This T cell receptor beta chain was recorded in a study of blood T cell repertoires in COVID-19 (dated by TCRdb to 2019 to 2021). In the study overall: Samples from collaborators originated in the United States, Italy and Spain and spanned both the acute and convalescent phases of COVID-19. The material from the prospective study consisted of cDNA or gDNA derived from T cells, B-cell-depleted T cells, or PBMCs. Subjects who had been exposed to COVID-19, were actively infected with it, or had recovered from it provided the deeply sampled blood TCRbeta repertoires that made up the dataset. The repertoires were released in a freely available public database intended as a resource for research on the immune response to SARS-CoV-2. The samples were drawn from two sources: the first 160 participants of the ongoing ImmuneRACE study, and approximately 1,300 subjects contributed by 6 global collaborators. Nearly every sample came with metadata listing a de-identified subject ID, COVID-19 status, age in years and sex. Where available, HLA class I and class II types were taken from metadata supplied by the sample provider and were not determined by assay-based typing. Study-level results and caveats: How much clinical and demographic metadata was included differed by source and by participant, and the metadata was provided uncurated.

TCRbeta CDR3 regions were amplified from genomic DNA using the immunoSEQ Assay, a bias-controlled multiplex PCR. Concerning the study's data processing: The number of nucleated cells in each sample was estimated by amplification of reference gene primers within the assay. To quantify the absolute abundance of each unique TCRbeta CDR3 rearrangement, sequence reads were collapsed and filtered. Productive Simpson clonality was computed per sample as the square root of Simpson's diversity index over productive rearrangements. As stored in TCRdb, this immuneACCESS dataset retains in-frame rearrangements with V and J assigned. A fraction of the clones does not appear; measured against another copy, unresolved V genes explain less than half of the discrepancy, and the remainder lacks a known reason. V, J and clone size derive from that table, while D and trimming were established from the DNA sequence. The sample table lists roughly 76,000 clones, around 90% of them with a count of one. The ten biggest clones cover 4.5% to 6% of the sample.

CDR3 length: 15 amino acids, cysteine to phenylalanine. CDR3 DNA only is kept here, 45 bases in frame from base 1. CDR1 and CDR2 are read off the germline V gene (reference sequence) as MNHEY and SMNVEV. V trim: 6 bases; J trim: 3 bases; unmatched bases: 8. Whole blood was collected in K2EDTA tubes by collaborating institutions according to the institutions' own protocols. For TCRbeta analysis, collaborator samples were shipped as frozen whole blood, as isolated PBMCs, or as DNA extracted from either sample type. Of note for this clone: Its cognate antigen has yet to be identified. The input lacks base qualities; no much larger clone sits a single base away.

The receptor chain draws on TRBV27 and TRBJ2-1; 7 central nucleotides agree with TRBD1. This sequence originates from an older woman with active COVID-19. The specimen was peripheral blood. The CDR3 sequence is CASSGDRVVYNEQFF. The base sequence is TGTGCCAGCAGCGGCGACAGGGTAGTCTACAATGAGCAGTTCTTC.